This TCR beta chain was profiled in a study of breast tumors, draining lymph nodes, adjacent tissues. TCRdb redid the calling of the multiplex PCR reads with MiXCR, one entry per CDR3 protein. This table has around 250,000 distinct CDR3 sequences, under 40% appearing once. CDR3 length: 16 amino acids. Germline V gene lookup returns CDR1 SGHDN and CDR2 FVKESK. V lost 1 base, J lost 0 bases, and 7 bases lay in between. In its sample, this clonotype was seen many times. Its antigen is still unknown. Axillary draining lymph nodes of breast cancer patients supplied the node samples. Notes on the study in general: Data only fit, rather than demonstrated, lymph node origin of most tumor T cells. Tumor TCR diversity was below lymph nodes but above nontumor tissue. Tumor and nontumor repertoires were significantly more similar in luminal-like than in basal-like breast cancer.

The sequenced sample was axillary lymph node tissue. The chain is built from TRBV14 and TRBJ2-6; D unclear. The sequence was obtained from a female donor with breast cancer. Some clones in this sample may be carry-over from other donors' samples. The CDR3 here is CASSQVANSGANVLTF. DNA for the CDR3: TGTGCCAGCAGCCAAGTGGCCAACTCTGGGGCCAACGTCCTGACTTTC.